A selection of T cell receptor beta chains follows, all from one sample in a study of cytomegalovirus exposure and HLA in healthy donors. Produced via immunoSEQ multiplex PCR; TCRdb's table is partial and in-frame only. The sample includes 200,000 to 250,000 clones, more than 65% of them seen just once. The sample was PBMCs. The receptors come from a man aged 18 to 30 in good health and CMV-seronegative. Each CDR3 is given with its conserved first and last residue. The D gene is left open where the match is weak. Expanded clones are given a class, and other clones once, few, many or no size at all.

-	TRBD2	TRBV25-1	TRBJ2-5	CASSPGDYPWEQYF	TGTGCCAGCAGCCCCGGGGACTACCCCTGGGAGCAGTACTTC
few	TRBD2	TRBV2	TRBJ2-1	CASSDGGSNEQFF	TGTGCCAGCAGTGACGGGGGGTCTAATGAGCAGTTCTTC
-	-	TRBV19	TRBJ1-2	CASSPTSQGFYGYTF	TGTGCCAGTAGTCCCACCTCCCAGGGGTTCTATGGCTACACCTTC
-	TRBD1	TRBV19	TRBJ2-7	CASSMAEGQGSLYEQYF	TGTGCCAGTAGTATGGCGGAGGGACAGGGGAGCCTCTACGAGCAGTACTTC
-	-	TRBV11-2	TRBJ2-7	CASSPISWGPSYEQYF	TGTGCCAGCAGCCCAATATCATGGGGGCCCTCCTACGAGCAGTACTTC
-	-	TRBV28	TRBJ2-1	CASSSAYNEQFF	TGTGCCAGCAGTAGCGCCTACAATGAGCAGTTCTTC
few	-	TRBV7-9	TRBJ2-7	CASRLEKAGGYEQYF	TGTGCCAGCAGACTTGAAAAGGCAGGAGGCTACGAGCAGTACTTC
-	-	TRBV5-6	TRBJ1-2	CASSLDRVNGYTF	TGTGCCAGCAGCTTGGACAGGGTGAATGGCTACACCTTC
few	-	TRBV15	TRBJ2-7	CATSRDWQVLYEQYF	TGTGCCACCAGCAGAGATTGGCAGGTTCTCTACGAGCAGTACTTC
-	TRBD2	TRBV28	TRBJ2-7	CASSPIAGALYEQYF	TGTGCCAGCAGTCCGATAGCGGGAGCCCTCTACGAGCAGTACTTC
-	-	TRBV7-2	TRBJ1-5	CASSRDTVRQPQHF	TGTGCCAGCAGCCGGGACACCGTAAGACAGCCCCAGCATTTT
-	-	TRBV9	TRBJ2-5	CASSPRPGASQDQYF	TGTGCCAGCAGCCCACGCCCTGGGGCCTCCCAAGACCAGTACTTC
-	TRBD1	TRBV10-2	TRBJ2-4	CASSEQGGKNIQYF	TGCGCCAGCAGTGAACAGGGGGGCAAAAACATTCAGTACTTC
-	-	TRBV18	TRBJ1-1	CASSPDGYTEAFF	TGTGCCAGCTCACCCGACGGGTACACTGAAGCTTTCTTT
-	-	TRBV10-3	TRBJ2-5	CAISGDSPRRWQETQYF	TGTGCCATCAGTGGGGACTCCCCCCGCAGATGGCAAGAGACCCAGTACTTC
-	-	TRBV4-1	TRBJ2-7	CASSPLLPQGVYEQYF	TGCGCCAGCAGCCCCCTTCTCCCGCAGGGCGTCTACGAGCAGTACTTC
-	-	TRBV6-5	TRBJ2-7	CASSPRRDYEQYF	TGTGCCAGCAGCCCCCGGCGAGACTACGAGCAGTACTTC
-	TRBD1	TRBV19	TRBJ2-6	CASSAPGGTGANVLTF	TGTGCCAGTAGTGCCCCAGGGGGAACTGGGGCCAACGTCCTGACTTTC
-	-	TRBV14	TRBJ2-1	CASSQSTSYNEQFF	TGTGCCAGCAGCCAGTCAACCAGCTACAATGAGCAGTTCTTC
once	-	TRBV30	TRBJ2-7	CAGWGRVIDEQYF	TGTGCGGGCTGGGGCAGGGTAATCGACGAGCAGTACTTC
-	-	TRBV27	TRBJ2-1	CASSWNKRSEQFF	TGTGCCAGCAGTTGGAATAAGCGGTCTGAGCAGTTCTTC
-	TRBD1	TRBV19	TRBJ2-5	CASSLGTGVQETQYF	TGTGCCAGTAGCCTAGGGACAGGCGTCCAAGAGACCCAGTACTTC
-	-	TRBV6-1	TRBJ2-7	CASSDRGQEIYF	TGTGCCAGCAGTGACAGGGGCCAGGAGATTTACTTC
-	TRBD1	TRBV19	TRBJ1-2	CASSPTYATGNGYTF	TGTGCCAGTAGTCCAACATACGCGACAGGGAATGGCTACACCTTC
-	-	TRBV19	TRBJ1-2	CASSLSLNYGYTF	TGTGCCAGTAGTCTATCTCTTAACTATGGCTACACCTTC
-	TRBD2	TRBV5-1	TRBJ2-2	CASSLAGTSNTGELFF	TGCGCCAGCAGCTTGGCCGGGACTAGCAACACCGGGGAGCTGTTTTTT
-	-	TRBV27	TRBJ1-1	CASSVNVWGHTEAFF	TGTGCCAGCAGCGTAAACGTTTGGGGCCACACTGAAGCTTTCTTT
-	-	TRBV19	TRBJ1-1	CASSNSLNTEAFF	TGTGCCAGTAGTAACAGCCTGAACACTGAAGCTTTCTTT